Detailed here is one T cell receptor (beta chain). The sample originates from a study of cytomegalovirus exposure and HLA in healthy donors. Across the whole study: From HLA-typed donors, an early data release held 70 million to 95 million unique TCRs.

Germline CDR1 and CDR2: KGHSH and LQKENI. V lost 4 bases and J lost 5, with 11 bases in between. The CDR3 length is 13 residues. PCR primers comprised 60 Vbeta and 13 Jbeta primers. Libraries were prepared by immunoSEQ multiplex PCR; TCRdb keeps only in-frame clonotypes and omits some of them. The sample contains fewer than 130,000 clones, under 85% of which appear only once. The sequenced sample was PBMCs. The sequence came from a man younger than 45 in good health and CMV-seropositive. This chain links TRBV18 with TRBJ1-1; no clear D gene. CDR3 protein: CASSLRERTEAFF. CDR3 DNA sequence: TGTGCCAGCTCACTACGGGAGAGGACTGAAGCTTTCTTT.